The clone carrying this T cell receptor (beta chain) was seen more than once but under ten times. Its target is unknown. Germline assignment: CDR1 SGHRS and CDR2 YFSETQ. V lost 1 base, J lost 3 bases, and 6 bases stayed unmatched. There are 16 residues in the CDR3. The sample comes from a study of cytotoxic CD8 clonotypes in ibrutinib-treated CLL. Libraries were prepared by immunoSEQ multiplex PCR; TCRdb keeps only in-frame clonotypes and omits some of them. The sample includes over 120,000 clones, 75% to 85% of them seen just once. Findings and caveats of the study: The study found baseline clonality above age-matched healthy donors, tracking circulating CD8+ T-cell counts.

The specimen was PBMCs, collected after 36 months of ibrutinib treatment. The rearrangement links TRBV5-1 to TRBJ2-3; 9 positions match TRBD1. The receptor's source is a human donor with chronic lymphocytic leukemia. The CDR3: CASSLSGQGITDTQYF. Here the CDR3 DNA reads TGCGCCAGCAGCTTGTCGGGACAGGGTATTACAGATACGCAGTATTTT.